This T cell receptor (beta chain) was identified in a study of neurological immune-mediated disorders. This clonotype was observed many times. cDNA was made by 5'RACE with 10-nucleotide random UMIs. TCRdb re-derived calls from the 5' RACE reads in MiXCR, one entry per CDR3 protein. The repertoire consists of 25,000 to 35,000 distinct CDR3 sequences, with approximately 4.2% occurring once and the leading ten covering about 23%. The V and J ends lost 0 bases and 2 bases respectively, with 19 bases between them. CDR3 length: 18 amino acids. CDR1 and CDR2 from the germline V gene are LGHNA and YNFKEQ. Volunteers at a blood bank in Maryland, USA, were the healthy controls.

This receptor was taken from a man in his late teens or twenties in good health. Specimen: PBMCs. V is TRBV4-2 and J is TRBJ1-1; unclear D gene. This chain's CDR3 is CASSQDGTRLKVNTEAFF. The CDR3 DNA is TGTGCCAGCAGCCAAGATGGTACACGGTTGAAAGTCAACACTGAAGCTTTCTTT.